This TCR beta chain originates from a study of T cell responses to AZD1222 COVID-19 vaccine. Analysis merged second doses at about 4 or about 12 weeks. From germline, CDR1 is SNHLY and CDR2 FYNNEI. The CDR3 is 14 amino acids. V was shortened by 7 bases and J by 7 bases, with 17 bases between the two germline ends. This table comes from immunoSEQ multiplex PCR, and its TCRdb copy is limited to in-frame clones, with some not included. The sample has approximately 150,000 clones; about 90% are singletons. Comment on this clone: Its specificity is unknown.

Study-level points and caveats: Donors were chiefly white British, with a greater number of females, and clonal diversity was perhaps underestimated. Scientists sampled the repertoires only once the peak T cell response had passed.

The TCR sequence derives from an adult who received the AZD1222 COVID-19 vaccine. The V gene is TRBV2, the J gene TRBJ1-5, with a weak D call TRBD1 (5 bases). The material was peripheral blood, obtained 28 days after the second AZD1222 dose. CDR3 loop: CASNGFRDDQPQHF. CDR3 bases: TGTGCCAGCAATGGGTTTCGGGACGACCAGCCCCAGCATTTT.